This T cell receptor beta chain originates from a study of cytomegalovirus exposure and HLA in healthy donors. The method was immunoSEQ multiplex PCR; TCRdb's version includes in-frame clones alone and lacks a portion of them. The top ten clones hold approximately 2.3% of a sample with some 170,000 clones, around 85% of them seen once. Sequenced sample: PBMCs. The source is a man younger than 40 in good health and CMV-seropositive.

CDR3 amino acids: CASKDGTGSVQPQHF. CDR3 in DNA: TGTGCCAGCAAAGACGGGACAGGGTCTGTTCAGCCCCAGCATTTT. The rearrangement uses TRBV6-5 and TRBJ1-5, with 9 positions matching TRBD1. There are 15 residues in the CDR3. Germline V gene data show CDR1 as MNHEY and CDR2 as SVGAGI. J gave up 6 bases and V 7 bases, and 10 bases lay outside the gene matches.